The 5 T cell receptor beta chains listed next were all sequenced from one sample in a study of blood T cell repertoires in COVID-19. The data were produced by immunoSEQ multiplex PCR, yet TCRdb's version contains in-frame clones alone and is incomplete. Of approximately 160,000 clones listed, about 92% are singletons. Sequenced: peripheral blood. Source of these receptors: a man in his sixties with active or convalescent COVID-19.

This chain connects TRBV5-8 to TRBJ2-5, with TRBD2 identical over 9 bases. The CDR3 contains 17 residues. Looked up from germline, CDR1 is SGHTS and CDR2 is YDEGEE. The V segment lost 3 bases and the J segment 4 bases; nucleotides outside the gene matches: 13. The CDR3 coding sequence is TGTGCCAGCAGCTCCGGAGTAGCGGGGGCCCCGGGAGAGACCCAGTACTTC. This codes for CASSSGVAGAPGETQYF. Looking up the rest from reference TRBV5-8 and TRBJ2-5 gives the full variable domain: EAGVTQSPTHLIKTRGQQATLRCSPISGHTSVYWYQQALGLGLQFLLWYDEGEERNRGNFPPRFSGRQFPNYSSELNVNALELEDSALYLCASSSGVAGAPGETQYFGPGTRLLVL.

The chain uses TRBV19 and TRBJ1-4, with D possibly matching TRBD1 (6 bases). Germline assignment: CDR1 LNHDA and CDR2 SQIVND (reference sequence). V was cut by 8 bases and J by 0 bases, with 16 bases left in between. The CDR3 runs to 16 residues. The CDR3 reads CASGDRILATNEKLFF. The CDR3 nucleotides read TGTGCCAGTGGAGACAGGATATTAGCAACTAATGAAAAACTGTTTTTT.

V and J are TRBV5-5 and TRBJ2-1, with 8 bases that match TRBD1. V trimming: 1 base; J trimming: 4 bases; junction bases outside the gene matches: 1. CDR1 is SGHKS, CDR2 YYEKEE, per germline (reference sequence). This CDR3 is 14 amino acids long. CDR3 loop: CASSLTGGYNEQFF. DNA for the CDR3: TGTGCCAGCAGCTTGACAGGGGGTTACAATGAGCAGTTCTTC.

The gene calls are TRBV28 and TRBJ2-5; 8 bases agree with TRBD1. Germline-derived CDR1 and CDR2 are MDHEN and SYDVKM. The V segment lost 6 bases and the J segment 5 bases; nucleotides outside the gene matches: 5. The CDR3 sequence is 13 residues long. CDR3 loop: CASRTGGWETQYF. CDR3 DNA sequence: TGTGCCAGCAGAACAGGGGGTTGGGAGACCCAGTACTTC.

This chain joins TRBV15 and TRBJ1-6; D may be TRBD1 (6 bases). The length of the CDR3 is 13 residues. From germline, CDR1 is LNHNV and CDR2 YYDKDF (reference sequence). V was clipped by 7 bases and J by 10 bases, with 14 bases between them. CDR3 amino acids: CATNDRLRSPLHF. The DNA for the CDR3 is TGTGCCACCAATGACAGGTTGAGATCACCCCTCCACTTT.